This TCR beta chain is from a study of post-analysis software for immune sequencing data. This clonotype was counted many times. The antigen remains undetermined. Unique-molecular-identifier-tagged TCR beta cDNA libraries were used. MiXCR was run by TCRdb on the PCR reads, yielding one entry per CDR3 protein. The table has fewer than 850,000 distinct CDR3 sequences, more than 45% seen once. The V end lost 0 bases, the J end lost 10 bases, and 10 bases lay between the germline ends. Germline CDR1 SGHVS, CDR2 FNYEAQ. This CDR3 has 14 amino acids. Overall study findings and caveats: Relative to controls, patients had several TRBV segments at higher frequency, with TRBV5-6, TRBV5-1 and TRBV20-1 among these.

The source is a girl aged 5-17 years with multiple sclerosis. The rearrangement joins TRBV7-6 to TRBJ1-6; D perhaps matches TRBD1 (5 bases). The sample consisted of blood. CDR3 bases: TGTGCCAGCAGCTTAGCGGGGGGAGACTCACCCCTCCACTTT. Its protein product is CASSLAGGDSPLHF.